This T cell receptor (beta chain) is from a study of T-cell memory formation after mild COVID-19. Overall study: The study found TCR clusters largely donor specific. Findings of the study overall: Among contracting clones, CD4+ were mainly CM/EM and CD8+ enriched in EMRA.

With regard to this clonotype: Its antigen is currently unknown.

Per germline, CDR1 SGHTA and CDR2 FQGNSA. This CDR3 spans 14 amino acids. The germline V and J ends were trimmed by 3 bases and 2 bases, with 10 bases remaining between them. TCRalpha and TCRbeta libraries used 5'RACE with constant-segment primers and UMIs. Each CDR3 protein is one row after TCRdb ran MiXCR on the 5' RACE reads. Here the sample spans about 470,000 distinct CDR3 sequences, around 27% being singletons. The source is an adult woman who had mild COVID-19 (a few samples of this study predate the infection). Cell type and time point are not known. Material: PBMCs or a T cell subset sorted from them (not recorded which). The chain has TRBV7-2 and TRBJ1-2; D is unresolved. The CDR3 protein is CASSLGGVNYGYTF. The CDR3 DNA reads TGTGCCAGCAGCTTGGGCGGGGTGAACTATGGCTACACCTTC.